The 18 T cell receptor beta chains below were found in one sample sequenced in a study of cytotoxic CD8 clonotypes in ibrutinib-treated CLL (dated by TCRdb to 2020 to 2022). Preparation of the library involved the immunoSEQ multiplex PCR assay. TCRdb mirrors the immuneACCESS table, restricted to in-frame sequences. Some clones are absent from its copies; in checked studies, under half trace to an unresolved V gene, and the reason for the others is unknown. The sample yields approximately 320,000 clones; approximately 67% were counted once. The leading ten clones occupy roughly 6% of the sample. Sequencing used PBMCs, obtained after 36 months of ibrutinib treatment. The origin of the receptors is a human donor with chronic lymphocytic leukemia.

This chain uses TRBV7-9 with TRBJ1-3; D is perhaps TRBD1 (6 bases). V was clipped by 1 base and J by 3 bases, with 7 bases between them. The CDR3 extends over 14 amino acids. CDR1 is SEHNR and CDR2 is FQNEAQ in the germline V gene (reference sequence). In DNA form, the CDR3 reads TGTGCCAGCAGCTTAGTAGGGGGTGGAAACACCATATATTTT. This gives the protein CASSLVGGGNTIYF.

This chain connects TRBV7-2 to TRBJ1-2; 8 bases match TRBD1. There are 14 residues in the CDR3. J gave up 8 bases and V 6 bases, and 11 bases lay outside the gene matches. Germline V gene data show CDR1 as SGHTA and CDR2 as FQGNSA. This chain's CDR3 is CASRKQGGRRGYTF. In DNA, the CDR3 is TGTGCCAGCAGAAAACAGGGGGGTCGTCGCGGCTACACCTTC.

The chain couples TRBV7-7 to TRBJ2-5; 8 bases line up with TRBD2. The CDR3 contains 14 residues. Germline V CDR1 and CDR2: SSHAT, FNYEAQ (reference sequence). V was clipped by 6 bases and J by 5 bases; unmatched bases: 8. In DNA, the CDR3 is TGTGCCAGCAGTTCCAACAGCGGGAGTGAGACCCAGTACTTC. Residues: CASSSNSGSETQYF.

The J gene is TRBJ2-3, the V gene TRBV11-3; the D gene could be TRBD1 or TRBD2 (6 bases each). Germline V lookup: CDR1 SGHNT, CDR2 YENEEA. This CDR3 has 15 amino acids. Trimming pared 2 bases from V and 0 bases from J, leaving 9 bases between. CDR3 region: CASSLQGTSTDTQYF. The CDR3 DNA reads TGTGCCAGCAGCTTACAGGGGACTAGCACAGATACGCAGTATTTT.

The chain has TRBV7-9 and TRBJ2-2; TRBD2 matches at 12 bases. CDR3 size: 15 residues. Per the germline V gene, CDR1 is SEHNR and CDR2 is FQNEAQ (reference sequence). The ends lost 6 bases at V and 5 bases at J; junction bases unmatched: 4. CDR3 coding DNA: TGTGCCAGCAGACCCGGGACTAGCGGGACCGGGGAGCTGTTTTTT. It specifies CASRPGTSGTGELFF.

This CDR3 is CASSFRVKGTEAFF. The DNA for the CDR3 is TGTGCCAGCAGCTTCCGGGTGAAAGGGACTGAAGCTTTCTTT. The V gene is TRBV9, the J gene TRBJ1-1; D not certain. Trimming removed 4 bases at V and 5 bases at J, with 15 bases between. The CDR3 length is 14 residues. CDR1 is SGDLS, CDR2 YYNGEE, per germline.

This clone showed up just a few times. The chain employs TRBV7-9 and TRBJ2-4; weak D call: TRBD1 (6 bases). The V gene lost 1 base and the J gene lost 0 bases, with 19 bases spanning the gap. Germline V lookup: CDR1 SEHNR, CDR2 FQNEAQ (reference sequence). CDR3 size: 19 residues. CDR3 sequence: CASSLVVVGDILAKNIQYF. CDR3 coding DNA: TGTGCCAGCAGCTTAGTGGTTGTAGGGGACATTCTAGCCAAAAACATTCAGTACTTC.

The V call is TRBV13, the J call TRBJ1-6; no clear D. Germline values: CDR1 PRHDT, CDR2 FYEKMQ (reference sequence). The CDR3 sequence is 15 residues long. Trimming removed 5 bases from V and 7 bases from J, with 15 bases in between. The DNA of the CDR3 is TGTGCCAGCAGCATCAGGCGAATTGGGAATTCACCCCTCCACTTT. Amino acids: CASSIRRIGNSPLHF.

This clone showed up just a few times. The chain carries TRBV27 and TRBJ2-7; TRBD1 matches 7 bases. Germline V gene data show CDR1 as MNHEY and CDR2 as SMNVEV (reference sequence). This CDR3 has 13 residues. J was trimmed by 0 bases and V by 5 bases; bases with no gene match: 1. The chain's CDR3 is CASSGDSSYEQYF. The CDR3 region has the DNA TGTGCCAGCAGTGGGGACAGCTCCTACGAGCAGTACTTC.

The chain joins TRBV9 to TRBJ2-5; D is perhaps TRBD1 (5 bases). The CDR3 has 16 residues. Trimming removed 4 bases at V and 2 bases at J, with 18 bases between. Germline CDR1 and CDR2: SGDLS and YYNGEE. CDR3 in DNA: TGTGCCAGCAGCCCCGATCCGACAGCGTTTCAAGAGACCCAGTACTTC. This encodes CASSPDPTAFQETQYF.

The chain carries TRBV6-4 and TRBJ1-5; TRBD1 is a possible D gene (6 bases). V shed 5 bases and J shed 0 bases, with 11 bases lying between them. Germline V gives CDR1 MRHNA, CDR2 SNTAGT. The CDR3 has 15 residues. The CDR3 sequence is CASSPGQYSNQPQHF. The CDR3 region has the DNA TGTGCCAGCAGTCCCGGACAGTATAGCAATCAGCCCCAGCATTTT.

This clone has just a few counts. This chain links TRBV7-9 with TRBJ2-7, with TRBD2 identical over 8 bases. The germline gives CDR1 SEHNR, CDR2 FQNEAQ (reference sequence). With 1 base clipped from V and 3 bases from J, the junction kept 8 bases outside the gene matches. The CDR3 consists of 16 residues. In DNA form, the CDR3 reads TGTGCCAGCAGCTTAGGGGGCCCCGGGACTAGCTACGAGCAGTACTTC. Translation: CASSLGGPGTSYEQYF.

The J gene is TRBJ2-2, the V gene TRBV5-6, with a tentative D call TRBD2 (6 bases). This CDR3 has 15 residues. CDR1 and CDR2 (germline): SGHDT, YYEEEE. The V and J ends lost 1 base and 4 bases respectively, with 11 bases between them. As DNA, the CDR3 is TGTGCCAGCAGCTTGAGGAGGGTCGGCACCGGGGAGCTGTTTTTT. Residues: CASSLRRVGTGELFF.

V is TRBV7-3 and J is TRBJ2-3; the D is unclear. Between the trimmed V and J ends, which lost 5 bases and 2 bases, there was a span of 5 bases. Germline V CDR1 and CDR2: SGHTA, FQGTGA. CDR3 length: 12 residues. The CDR3 DNA reads as TGTGCCAGCAGCCCAAACACAGATACGCAGTATTTT. Amino acids: CASSPNTDTQYF.

This sequence joins TRBV10-2 and TRBJ1-2; D is unresolved. Trimming left V 0 bases short and J 4 bases short, with 6 bases between. The CDR3 extends over 13 amino acids. CDR1 WSHSY and CDR2 SAAADI come from the germline V gene. The CDR3 DNA follows: TGCGCCAGCAGTGAGTCCGAGATCTATGGCTACACCTTC. It codes for CASSESEIYGYTF.

This clone was found a few times. The chain links TRBV4-1 to TRBJ2-4; D may be TRBD1 (6 bases). This CDR3 region has 17 residues. Germline values: CDR1 MGHRA, CDR2 YSYEKL. Between the trimmed V and J ends, which lost 6 bases and 3 bases, there was a span of 21 bases. The CDR3 sequence: CASRRTSTGRGKNIQYF. Here the CDR3 DNA reads TGCGCCAGCAGACGCACCTCAACAGGGCGCGGCAAAAACATTCAGTACTTC.

CDR3 residues: CASSSVRDGTTNEQFF. The CDR3 DNA reads TGTGCCAGCAGCTCTGTGAGAGATGGGACAACCAATGAGCAGTTCTTC. The chain couples TRBV13 to TRBJ2-1; D is possibly TRBD1 (6 bases). Between the trimmed V and J ends, which lost 4 bases and 6 bases, there was a span of 19 bases. Germline V CDR1 and CDR2: PRHDT, FYEKMQ (reference sequence). This CDR3 spans 16 amino acids.

The gene calls are TRBV5-1 and TRBJ2-5; D perhaps matches TRBD2 (6 bases). The CDR3 sequence is 14 residues long. Trimming removed 3 bases at V and 3 bases at J, with 12 bases between. In germline, CDR1 is SGHRS, CDR2 YFSETQ. CDR3 nucleotides: TGCGCCAGCAGCTCCCGGGACTCAAAAGAGACCCAGTACTTC. Amino acids: CASSSRDSKETQYF. Full variable domain (rest looked up from reference TRBV5-1 and TRBJ2-5): KAGVTQTPRYLIKTRGQQVTLSCSPISGHRSVSWYQQTPGQGLQFLFEYFSETQRNKGNFPGRFSGRQFSNSRSEMNVSTLELGDSALYLCASSSRDSKETQYFGPGTRLLVL.